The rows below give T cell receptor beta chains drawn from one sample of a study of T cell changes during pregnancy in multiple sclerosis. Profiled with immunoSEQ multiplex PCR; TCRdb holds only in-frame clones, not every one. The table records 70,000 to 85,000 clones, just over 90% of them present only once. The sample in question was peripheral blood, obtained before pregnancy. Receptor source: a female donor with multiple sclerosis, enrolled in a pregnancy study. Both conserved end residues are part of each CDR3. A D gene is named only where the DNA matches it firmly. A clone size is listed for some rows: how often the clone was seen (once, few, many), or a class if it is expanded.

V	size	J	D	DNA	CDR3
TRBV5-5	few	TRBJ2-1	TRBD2	TGTGCCAGCACCAAAGCGACTAGCGGGTACAATGAGCAGTTCTTC	CASTKATSGYNEQFF
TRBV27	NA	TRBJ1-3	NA	TGTGCCAGCAGTCCGACAGTGCCTGGAAACACCATATATTTT	CASSPTVPGNTIYF
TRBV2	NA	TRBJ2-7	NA	TGTGCCAGCAGTGCTGCGGGGTTGGACTCCTACGAGCAGTACTTC	CASSAAGLDSYEQYF
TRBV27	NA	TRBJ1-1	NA	TGTGCCAGCAGTTTAGACCCGACAGGCACTGAAGCTTTCTTT	CASSLDPTGTEAFF
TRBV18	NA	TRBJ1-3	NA	TGTGCCAGCTCACCACGCGGCACACCTGGAAACACCATATATTTT	CASSPRGTPGNTIYF
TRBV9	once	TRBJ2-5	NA	TGTGCCAGCAGCCCGAGCGACGGAATACAAGAGACCCAGTACTTC	CASSPSDGIQETQYF
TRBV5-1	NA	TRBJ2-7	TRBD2	TGCGCCAGCAGCTTGTCCGGGGGGGCTTACGAGCAGTACTTC	CASSLSGGAYEQYF
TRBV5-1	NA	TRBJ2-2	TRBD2	TGCGCCAGCAGCCAACTAGCGGGAGCCACGAACACCGGGGAGCTGTTTTTT	CASSQLAGATNTGELFF
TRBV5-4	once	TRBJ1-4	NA	TGTGCCAGCAGCTTGGGCGCGAATGAAAAACTGTTTTTT	CASSLGANEKLFF
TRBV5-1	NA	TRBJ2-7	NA	TGCGCCAGCAGCTTGGCTGCAGGCCCTACCTACGAGCAGTACTTC	CASSLAAGPTYEQYF
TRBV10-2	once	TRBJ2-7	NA	TGCGCCAGCAGTGAGTCCAGGCCCCTTCCCCAGCAGTACTTC	CASSESRPLPQQYF
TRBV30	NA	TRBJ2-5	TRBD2	TGTGCCTGGAGTGTCGGGCGGGAGAAGCAAACGACCCAGTACTTC	CAWSVGREKQTTQYF
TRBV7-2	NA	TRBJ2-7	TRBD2	TGTGCCAGCAGCGAAGTACGGACTAGCGGGAGGGCCCACGAGCAGTACTTC	CASSEVRTSGRAHEQYF
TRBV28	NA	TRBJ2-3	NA	TGTGCCAGCAGTTTCTTAGAAAGCACAGATACGCAGTATTTT	CASSFLESTDTQYF
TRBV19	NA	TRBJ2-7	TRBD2	TGTGCCACGAAGGGGACTAGCGGCGTCGGCGAGCAGTACTTC	CATKGTSGVGEQYF
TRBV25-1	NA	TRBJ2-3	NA	TGTGCCAGCAGTCTCGGGGATACGCAGTATTTT	CASSLGDTQYF
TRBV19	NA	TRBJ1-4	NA	TGTGCCAGTAGTTCCACAGGGTCAACTAATGAAAAACTGTTTTTT	CASSSTGSTNEKLFF
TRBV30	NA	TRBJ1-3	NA	TGTGCCTGGAGTGTGGTACTAGACGCCGCCATATATTTT	CAWSVVLDAAIYF
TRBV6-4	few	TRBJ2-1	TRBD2	TGTGCCAGCAGTGTCGTGACTAGCGGCTACAATGAGCAGTTCTTC	CASSVVTSGYNEQFF
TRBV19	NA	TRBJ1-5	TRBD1	TGTGCCTCCGAGGGTAGGGGGCGGTTTTGGGGGAATCAGCCCCAGCATTTT	CASEGRGRFWGNQPQHF
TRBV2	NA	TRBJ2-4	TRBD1	TGTGCCAGCAGTGAGACAGGGCCCAAAAACATTCAGTACTTC	CASSETGPKNIQYF
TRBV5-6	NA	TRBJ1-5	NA	TGTGCCAGCAGCGACTACGGTAGTGGCAATCAGCCCCAGCATTTT	CASSDYGSGNQPQHF
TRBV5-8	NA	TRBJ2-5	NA	TGTGCCAGCAGCTTGGGACTGTCACAAGAGACCCAGTACTTC	CASSLGLSQETQYF
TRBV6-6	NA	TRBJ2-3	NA	TGTGCCAGCAGACGTCGTGGCGGAGAGACCACAGATACGCAGTATTTT	CASRRRGGETTDTQYF
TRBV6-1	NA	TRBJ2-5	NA	TGTGCCAGCGTGTGGTGGGAGGCTCCAGGGGAGACCCAGTACTTC	CASVWWEAPGETQYF
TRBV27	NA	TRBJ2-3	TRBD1	TGTGCCAGCAGTTTAAACCCATTAACACAGGGGATTAGCACAGATACGCAGTATTTT	CASSLNPLTQGISTDTQYF
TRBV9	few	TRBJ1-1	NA	TGTGCCAGCAGCGTAGAGGCGACAGGTTGGTCTGCTTTCTTT	CASSVEATGWSAFF
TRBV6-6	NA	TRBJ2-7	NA	TGTGCCAGCAGTAAGGAGGGGCGGGAGCAGTACTTC	CASSKEGREQYF
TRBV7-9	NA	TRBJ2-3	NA	TGTGCCAGCAGCTTATTAGCAGGGCGGGATACGCAGTATTTT	CASSLLAGRDTQYF
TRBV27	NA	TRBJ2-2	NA	TGTGCCAGCAGTTTCCCTGGCCGGGAGCTGTTTTTT	CASSFPGRELFF
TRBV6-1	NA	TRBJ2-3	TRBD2	TGTGCCAGCAGTTCTAGCGGGAGGGAGGGAAATACGCAGTATTTT	CASSSSGREGNTQYF
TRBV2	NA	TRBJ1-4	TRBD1	TGTGCCAGCAGAAACAGGGGGCGTGAAAAACTGTTTTTT	CASRNRGREKLFF
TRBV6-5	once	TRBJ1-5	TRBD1	TGTGCCAGCAGCCGAAGGGACAGGGACCATCAGCCCCAGCATTTT	CASSRRDRDHQPQHF
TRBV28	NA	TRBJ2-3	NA	TGTGCCAGCAGTTTAGTGGGGAGAACAGATACGCAGTATTTT	CASSLVGRTDTQYF
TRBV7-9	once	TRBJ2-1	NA	TGTGCCAGCAGTCCTCCCCAGTTATCCTCCTACAATGAGCAGTTCTTC	CASSPPQLSSYNEQFF
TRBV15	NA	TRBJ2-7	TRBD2	TGTGCCACCAGCAGAGACCTATTGACTAGCGGGATAGGAGAGCAGTACTTC	CATSRDLLTSGIGEQYF
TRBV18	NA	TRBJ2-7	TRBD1	TGTGCCAGCTCACTTTCCGGGACAGGGGGGAGAAGCTCCTACGAGCAGTACTTC	CASSLSGTGGRSSYEQYF
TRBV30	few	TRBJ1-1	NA	TGTGCCTGGAGTTCCACAACAGGTCGAGGTAGAGCTTTCTTT	CAWSSTTGRGRAFF
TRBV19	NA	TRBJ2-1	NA	TGTGCCAGTAGTATAGAGGAGGGGTTCCGTTACAATGAGCAGTTCTTC	CASSIEEGFRYNEQFF
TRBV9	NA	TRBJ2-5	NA	TGTGCCAGCAGCGTAGCCATTTCGTTCGGAGAGACCCAGTACTTC	CASSVAISFGETQYF
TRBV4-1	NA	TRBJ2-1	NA	TGCGCCAGCAGCCAAGAGGGGGGAGGTTTCTACAATGAGCAGTTCTTC	CASSQEGGGFYNEQFF
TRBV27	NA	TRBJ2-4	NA	TGTGCGAGGGAAAGTGGCGCCAAAAACATTCAGTACTTC	CARESGAKNIQYF
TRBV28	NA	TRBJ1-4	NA	TGTGCCACCTTACAGGGCCTTAATGAAAAACTGTTTTTT	CATLQGLNEKLFF
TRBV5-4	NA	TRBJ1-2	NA	TGTGCCAGCAGCGTGCCGGGGTCCGATGGCTACACCTTC	CASSVPGSDGYTF
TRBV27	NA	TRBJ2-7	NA	TGTGCCAGCAGTTTACCAGGCCGATACGAGCAGTACTTC	CASSLPGRYEQYF
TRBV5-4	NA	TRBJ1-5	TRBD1	TGTGCCAGCAGCTGGACGCTGGGACAGGGGGACAATCAGCCCCAGCATTTT	CASSWTLGQGDNQPQHF
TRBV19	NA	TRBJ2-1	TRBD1	TGTGCCAGTAGTATCGGTGACAGGGGGCTCTACAATGAGCAGTTCTTC	CASSIGDRGLYNEQFF
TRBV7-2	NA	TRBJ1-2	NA	TGTGCCAGCAGCTTCGACACCACCTATGGCTACACCTTC	CASSFDTTYGYTF
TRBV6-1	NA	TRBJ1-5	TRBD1	TGTGCCGGCGGACAGGCCCCTCAGCCCCAGCATTTT	CAGGQAPQPQHF
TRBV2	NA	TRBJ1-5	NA	TGTGCCAGCAGTGGGGAGGTCGGTAGCAATCAGCCCCAGCATTTT	CASSGEVGSNQPQHF